These 14 T cell receptor beta chains were sequenced from one sample in a study of shared clonotypes between healthy human individuals. The data were produced by immunoSEQ multiplex PCR, yet TCRdb's version contains in-frame clones alone and is incomplete. The sample consists of approximately 590,000 clones, about 95% of them appearing once. The naive CD8 subset, CD45RO-negative cells positively selected for CCR7, excluded terminally differentiated effector memory CD45RA+ cells. The sample taken for sequencing was naive CD8+ T cells sorted from blood. The source of these receptors is a woman under 40 in good health.

Remarks on this clone: Other DNA sequences of this sample code for an identical CDR3. This rearrangement joins TRBV11-3 to TRBJ2-5, with 9 bases matching TRBD2. The CDR3 is made up of 15 amino acids. J gave up 5 bases and V 5 bases, and 9 bases lay outside the gene matches. The germline gives CDR1 SGHNT, CDR2 YENEEA. CDR3 region: CASSRSSGRGETQYF. The DNA of the CDR3 is TGTGCCAGCAGCCGGAGTAGCGGGAGAGGCGAGACCCAGTACTTC.

V gene TRBV27 combines with J gene TRBJ2-3; D is uncertain. V lost 3 bases, J lost 0 bases, and 16 bases lay in between. The CDR3 is 17 residues long. Germline V CDR1 and CDR2: MNHEY, SMNVEV (reference sequence). In DNA, the CDR3 is TGTGCCAGCAGTTTCAATGAGGTGACAACTAGCACAGATACGCAGTATTTT. This gives the protein CASSFNEVTTSTDTQYF.

This rearrangement joins TRBV27 to TRBJ2-5, with 11 bases lining up with TRBD2. CDR1 MNHEY and CDR2 SMNVEV come from the germline V gene (reference sequence). The CDR3 runs to 15 residues. V lost 5 bases to trimming and J lost 5 bases; unmatched junction nucleotides: 7. As DNA, the CDR3 is TGTGCCAGCAGTCCGACTAGCGGGATTTGGGAGACCCAGTACTTC. Its protein is CASSPTSGIWETQYF.

This rearrangement joins TRBV6-5 to TRBJ1-6; TRBD1 agrees at 9 bases. From germline, CDR1 is MNHEY and CDR2 SVGAGI. V shed 10 bases, J shed 10 bases, and the junction held 11 bases outside the gene matches. The CDR3 runs to 14 residues. In DNA, the CDR3 is TGTGCCACCAGGGAGGGGACAGGGTACTCACCCCTCCACTTT. It codes for CATREGTGYSPLHF.

This clone was detected a few times. The V call is TRBV6-6, the J call TRBJ1-5; D is undetermined. V was pared by 5 bases and J by 6 bases, with 11 bases between. Germline V gene data show CDR1 as MNHNY and CDR2 as SVGAGI (reference sequence). There are 13 residues in the CDR3. Here the CDR3 DNA reads TGTGCCAGCAGTCCTGGGCACGGTCAGCCCCAGCATTTT. Amino acids: CASSPGHGQPQHF.

CDR3 sequence reads: CASSPPQDRGYEQYF. Here the CDR3 DNA reads TGTGCCAGCAGCCCACCTCAGGACAGGGGGTACGAGCAGTACTTC. The V gene is TRBV11-1, the J gene TRBJ2-7; TRBD1 matches 10 bases. The V gene's germline CDR1 is SGHAT and CDR2 FQDESV (reference sequence). There are 15 residues in the CDR3. The V gene end was trimmed by 5 bases and the J gene end by 4 bases; junction bases not matched to a gene: 8.

As for this clone: Other DNA sequences in this sample translate to the same CDR3. The rearrangement joins TRBV30 to TRBJ2-7, with D possibly called TRBD1 or TRBD2 (5 bases each). V lost 2 bases and J 2 bases, leaving 13 bases between the germline ends. Germline-derived CDR1 and CDR2 are GTSNPN and SVGIG (reference sequence). The CDR3 covers 14 residues. CDR3 sequence: CAWSTGTGTYEQYF. CDR3 DNA sequence: TGTGCCTGGAGTACCGGGACCGGCACCTACGAGCAGTACTTC.

Turning to this clone: Different DNA sequences within this sample yield the same CDR3. V usage is TRBV5-1 and J usage is TRBJ2-1; the match to TRBD1 covers 10 bases. Per the germline V gene, CDR1 is SGHRS and CDR2 is YFSETQ. CDR3 length: 15 amino acids. V shed 3 bases, J shed 0 bases, and the junction held 0 bases outside the gene matches. The CDR3 reads CASSWTGGSYNEQFF. For the CDR3, the DNA is TGCGCCAGCAGCTGGACAGGGGGCTCCTACAATGAGCAGTTCTTC.

The V and J genes are TRBV11-3 and TRBJ2-1; D perhaps matches TRBD2 (5 bases). Trimming removed 4 bases from V and 5 bases from J, with 9 bases in between. CDR3 length equals 13 residues. Germline V gene lookup returns CDR1 SGHNT and CDR2 YENEEA. CDR3 sequence: CASSSPGNNEQFF. As DNA, the CDR3 is TGTGCCAGCAGCTCCCCGGGGAACAATGAGCAGTTCTTC. Full variable domain (remainder filled in from reference TRBV11-3 and TRBJ2-1): EAGVVQSPRYKIIEKKQPVAFWCNPISGHNTLYWYLQNLGQGPELLIRYENEEAVDDSQLPKDRFSAERLKGVDSTLKIQPAELGDSAVYLCASSSPGNNEQFFGPGTRLTVL.

This clone showed up just once. This rearrangement joins TRBV28 to TRBJ2-7; TRBD2 is a possible D gene (5 bases). The CDR3 totals 14 residues. The V gene lost 5 bases and the J gene lost 2 bases, with 13 bases spanning the gap. Germline V gene lookup returns CDR1 MDHEN and CDR2 SYDVKM. CDR3 sequence reads: CASSRYGLAYEQYF. As DNA, the CDR3 is TGTGCCAGCAGTCGTTACGGACTGGCCTACGAGCAGTACTTC.

This clone was counted many times. The rearrangement links TRBV30 to TRBJ2-7; D is unresolved. Between the trimmed V and J ends, which lost 0 bases and 4 bases, there was a span of 4 bases. Germline V gene sequence: CDR1 GTSNPN, CDR2 SVGIG (reference sequence). This CDR3 is built from 11 residues. The CDR3 nucleotides read TGTGCCTGGAGTGTACAGTACGAGCAGTACTTC. Its protein is CAWSVQYEQYF.

V is TRBV2 and J is TRBJ2-7; possible D gene TRBD2, 5 bases. The germline gives CDR1 SNHLY, CDR2 FYNNEI. The CDR3 is 10 residues long. V was shortened by 8 bases and J by 6 bases, with 8 bases between the two germline ends. CDR3 amino acids: CASGLVEQYF. The CDR3 bases are TGTGCCAGCGGACTTGTCGAGCAGTACTTC.

This clone was seen once. This chain links TRBV27 with TRBJ2-5; 9 nucleotides agree with TRBD1. The DNA end is more similar to TRBJ2-7, so the J call may be wrong. Germline CDR1 is MNHEY and CDR2 is SMNVEV (reference sequence). The CDR3 consists of 15 residues. CDR3 loop: CASSSPGQGLHEQYF. The CDR3 nucleotides read TGTGCCAGCAGTTCCCCGGGACAGGGACTTCACGAGCAGTACTTC.

This clone showed up just once. The chain uses TRBV4-2 and TRBJ2-1; 10 bases agree with TRBD2. With 1 base clipped from V and 8 bases from J, the junction kept 8 bases outside the gene matches. This CDR3 has 16 residues. The germline gives CDR1 LGHNA, CDR2 YNFKEQ. CDR3 nucleotides: TGTGCCAGCAGCCAAGGGACTAGCGGAAGGAGGGATGAGCAGTTCTTC. This codes for CASSQGTSGRRDEQFF.